A selection of T cell receptor beta chains follows, all from one sample in a study of identical twins. MiXCR, run by TCRdb on the 5' RACE reads, gives a single entry per CDR3 protein. The top ten clones hold more than 0.8% of a sample with roughly 470,000 distinct CDR3 sequences, 14% of them seen once. These same records also appear under a second study, on yellow fever vaccine responses in identical twins.

Sequencing was carried out using CD4+ T cells sorted from blood. These receptors were collected from a woman aged 18 to 35 in good health. The CDR3 runs from the conserved cysteine through the conserved F or W. Fields, in order: CDR3 DNA, CDR3 protein, J gene, clone size, V gene, D gene. A D gene is named only where the DNA matches it firmly. Size is stated for part of the rows, as once, few or many counts, or as a class when the clone is expanded.

DNA: TGCGCCAGCAGGGACTCCATTTTTAACACCGGGGAGCTGTTTTTT; CDR3: CASRDSIFNTGELFF; J: TRBJ2-2; size: many; V: TRBV4-3; D: NA
DNA: TGTGCCAGCAGGCTAGCGGGTCTCTACAATGAGCAGTTCTTC; CDR3: CASRLAGLYNEQFF; J: TRBJ2-1; size: many; V: TRBV6-1; D: TRBD2
DNA: TGCAGCGTTGAATTAGGTTGGGGGGGCGCGAAGACCCAGTACTTC; CDR3: CSVELGWGGAKTQYF; J: TRBJ2-5; size: many; V: TRBV29-1; D: NA
DNA: TGTGCCAGCAGCTCCCGCGCGGCAGGGAACGAAAAACTGTTTTTT; CDR3: CASSSRAAGNEKLFF; J: TRBJ1-4; size: few; V: TRBV27; D: NA
DNA: TGTGCCAGCAGCTTAGGAGGACTAGCGGGCTCCTACGAGCAGTACTTC; CDR3: CASSLGGLAGSYEQYF; J: TRBJ2-7; size: many; V: TRBV7-8; D: TRBD2
DNA: TGTGCCAGCAGTTACTCGACGTCCCGGACTAGCTCCAATGAGCAGTTCTTC; CDR3: CASSYSTSRTSSNEQFF; J: TRBJ2-1; size: NA; V: TRBV6-5; D: TRBD2
DNA: TGTGCCAGCAGGAGACAGACAGGGGGGTCCGAGCAGTTCTTC; CDR3: CASRRQTGGSEQFF; J: TRBJ2-1; size: NA; V: TRBV3-1; D: TRBD1
DNA: TGCGCCAGCAGCCAACTAATGAGACTAGCGGGCTCCTCCTACGAGCAGTACTTC; CDR3: CASSQLMRLAGSSYEQYF; J: TRBJ2-7; size: NA; V: TRBV4-1; D: TRBD2
DNA: TGTGCCAGCAAACCCCTAGGGAACACCGGGGAGCTGTTTTTT; CDR3: CASKPLGNTGELFF; J: TRBJ2-2; size: few; V: TRBV7-2; D: NA
DNA: TGCAGCGTTGAAGGACAGTCGAACACCGGGGAGCTGTTTTTT; CDR3: CSVEGQSNTGELFF; J: TRBJ2-2; size: NA; V: TRBV29-1; D: NA
DNA: TGTGCCAGCCGCAATCTTGGGGGCGCAGCCTCTGGGGCCAACGTCCTGACTTTC; CDR3: CASRNLGGAASGANVLTF; J: TRBJ2-6; size: NA; V: TRBV11-2; D: NA
DNA: TGTGCCAGCAGCTTAGTACAGGTCGGGGAGCTGTTTTTT; CDR3: CASSLVQVGELFF; J: TRBJ2-2; size: NA; V: TRBV7-9; D: NA
DNA: TGTGCCAGCAGCTTAGCCCCTGGGGCCAACGTCCTGACTTTC; CDR3: CASSLAPGANVLTF; J: TRBJ2-6; size: many; V: TRBV7-3; D: NA
DNA: TGTGCCAGCAGTTCCCGAAGAACGGGGGCTACAGATACGCAGTATTTT; CDR3: CASSSRRTGATDTQYF; J: TRBJ2-3; size: NA; V: TRBV28; D: NA
DNA: TGTGCCAGCAGCCCGACAGGGGGAAAAAACATTCAGTACTTC; CDR3: CASSPTGGKNIQYF; J: TRBJ2-4; size: NA; V: TRBV28; D: TRBD1
DNA: TGTGCCAGCAGCTCTTTCGTTGCCGGGGCAGACAATGAGCAGTTCTTC; CDR3: CASSSFVAGADNEQFF; J: TRBJ2-1; size: NA; V: TRBV7-6; D: NA
DNA: TGTGCCAGCAGCTCCTCGGCCCGCCCTTATTATGGCTACACCTTC; CDR3: CASSSSARPYYGYTF; J: TRBJ1-2; size: NA; V: TRBV7-8; D: NA
DNA: TGCAGTGCTAGACTAGCGGGGGGCCAACGAAGCTCCTACAATGAGCAGTTCTTC; CDR3: CSARLAGGQRSSYNEQFF; J: TRBJ2-1; size: NA; V: TRBV20-1; D: TRBD2
DNA: TGCAGTGCTGGAAGACTAGCGGGCCTCTACAATGAGCAGTTCTTC; CDR3: CSAGRLAGLYNEQFF; J: TRBJ2-1; size: NA; V: TRBV20-1; D: TRBD2
DNA: TGTGCCCGCAGTTCTAGCGGGGGGGCCCCGCGAGGCACAGATACGCAGTATTTT; CDR3: CARSSSGGAPRGTDTQYF; J: TRBJ2-3; size: NA; V: TRBV2; D: TRBD2
DNA: TGCAGTGCTAGAGATTTGGGGGCTAATCAGCCCCAGCATTTT; CDR3: CSARDLGANQPQHF; J: TRBJ1-5; size: few; V: TRBV20-1; D: NA
DNA: TGTGCCAGCAGCCTGACTAGCGGGAGGGCTTCAGATACGCAGTATTTT; CDR3: CASSLTSGRASDTQYF; J: TRBJ2-3; size: few; V: TRBV7-2; D: TRBD2
DNA: TGCAGTGCTAGTTACCAGACCTACGAGCAGTACTTC; CDR3: CSASYQTYEQYF; J: TRBJ2-7; size: NA; V: TRBV20-1; D: NA
DNA: TGCAGTGCTAGGTTGGGAACTCGGGGCTACACCTTC; CDR3: CSARLGTRGYTF; J: TRBJ1-2; size: few; V: TRBV20-1; D: NA
DNA: TGTGCCAGCTCTCCGAGAGGGGGCTTCGGCACAGATACGCAGTATTTT; CDR3: CASSPRGGFGTDTQYF; J: TRBJ2-3; size: few; V: TRBV18; D: TRBD1
DNA: TGTGCCAGCAGCTTAGGACAGGGGCACGCAGATACGCAGTATTTT; CDR3: CASSLGQGHADTQYF; J: TRBJ2-3; size: few; V: TRBV7-9; D: TRBD1
DNA: TGTGCCAGCAGTCTAGCGGGGGCCCGGGGGGATACGCAGTATTTT; CDR3: CASSLAGARGDTQYF; J: TRBJ2-3; size: few; V: TRBV7-2; D: TRBD2